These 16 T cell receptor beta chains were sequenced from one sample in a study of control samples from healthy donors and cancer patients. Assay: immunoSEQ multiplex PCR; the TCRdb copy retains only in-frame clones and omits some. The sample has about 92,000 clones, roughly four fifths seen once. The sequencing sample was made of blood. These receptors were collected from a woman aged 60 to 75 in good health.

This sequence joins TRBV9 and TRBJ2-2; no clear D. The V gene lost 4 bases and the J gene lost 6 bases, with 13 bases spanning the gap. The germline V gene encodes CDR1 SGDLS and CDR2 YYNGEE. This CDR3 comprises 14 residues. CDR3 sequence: CASSPGLEPGELFF. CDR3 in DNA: TGTGCCAGCAGCCCCGGTTTGGAGCCCGGGGAGCTGTTTTTT.

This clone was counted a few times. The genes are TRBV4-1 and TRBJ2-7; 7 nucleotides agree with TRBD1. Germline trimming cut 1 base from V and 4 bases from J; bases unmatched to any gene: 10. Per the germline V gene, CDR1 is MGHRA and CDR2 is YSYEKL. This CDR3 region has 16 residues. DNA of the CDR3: TGCGCCAGCAGCCAAGGAGGTCTGGGACAGAAATACGAGCAGTACTTC. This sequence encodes CASSQGGLGQKYEQYF.

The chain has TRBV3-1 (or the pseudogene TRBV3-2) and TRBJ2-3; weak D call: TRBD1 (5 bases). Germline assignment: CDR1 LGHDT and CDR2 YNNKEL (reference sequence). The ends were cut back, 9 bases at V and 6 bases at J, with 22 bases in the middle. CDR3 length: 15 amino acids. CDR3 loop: CASQASIKTGDTQYF. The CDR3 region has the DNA TGTGCCAGTCAAGCCTCAATCAAAACAGGTGATACGCAGTATTTT.

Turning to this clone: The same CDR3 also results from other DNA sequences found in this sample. In nucleotides, the CDR3 is TGTGCCAGCTCACCAGGAAGGGGGGAAAAACTGTTTTTT. It encodes CASSPGRGEKLFF. V gene TRBV18 combines with J gene TRBJ1-4; a possible D gene is TRBD1 (6 bases). The CDR3 loop spans 13 amino acids. From germline, CDR1 is KGHSH and CDR2 LQKENI. V gave up 2 bases and J gave up 8 bases, with 9 bases separating them.

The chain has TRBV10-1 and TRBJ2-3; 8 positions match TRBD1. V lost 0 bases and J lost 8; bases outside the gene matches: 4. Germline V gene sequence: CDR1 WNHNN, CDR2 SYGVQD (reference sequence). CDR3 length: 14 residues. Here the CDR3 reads CASSESGQARTQYF. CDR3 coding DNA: TGCGCCAGCAGTGAGTCGGGACAGGCGCGTACGCAGTATTTT.

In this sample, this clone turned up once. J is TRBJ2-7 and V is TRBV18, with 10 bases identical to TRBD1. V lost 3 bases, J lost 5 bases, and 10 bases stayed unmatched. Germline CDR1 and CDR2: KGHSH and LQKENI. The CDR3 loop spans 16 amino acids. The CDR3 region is CASSPQPGQGTNEQYF. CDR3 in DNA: TGTGCCAGCTCACCCCAGCCGGGACAGGGGACCAACGAGCAGTACTTC.

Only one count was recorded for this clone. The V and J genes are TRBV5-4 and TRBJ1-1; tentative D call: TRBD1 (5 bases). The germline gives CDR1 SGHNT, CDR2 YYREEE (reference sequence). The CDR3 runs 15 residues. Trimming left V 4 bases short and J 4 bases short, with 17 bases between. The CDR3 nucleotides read TGTGCCAGCAGCCCAGGAGGGGCGTTCGGCACTGAAGCTTTCTTT. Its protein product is CASSPGGAFGTEAFF.

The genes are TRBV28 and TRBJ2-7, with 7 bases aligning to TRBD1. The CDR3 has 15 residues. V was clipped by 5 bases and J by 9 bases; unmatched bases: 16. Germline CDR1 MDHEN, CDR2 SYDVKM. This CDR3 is CASSQSTGPGWGQYF. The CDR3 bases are TGTGCCAGCAGTCAGTCGACAGGGCCCGGATGGGGGCAGTACTTC.

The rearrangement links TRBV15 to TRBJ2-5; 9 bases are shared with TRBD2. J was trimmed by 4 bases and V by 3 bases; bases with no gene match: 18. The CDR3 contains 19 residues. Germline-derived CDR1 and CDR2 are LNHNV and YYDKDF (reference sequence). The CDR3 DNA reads TGTGCCACCAGCAGTGGGGATCGACTAGCGGCGGGAGTGGGAGAGACCCAGTACTTC. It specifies CATSSGDRLAAGVGETQYF.

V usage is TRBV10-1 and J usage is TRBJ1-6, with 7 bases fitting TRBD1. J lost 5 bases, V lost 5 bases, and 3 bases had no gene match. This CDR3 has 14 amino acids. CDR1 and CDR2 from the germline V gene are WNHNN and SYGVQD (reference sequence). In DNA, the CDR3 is TGCGCCAGCAGTAGCAGGGGGAATAATTCACCCCTCCACTTT. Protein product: CASSSRGNNSPLHF.

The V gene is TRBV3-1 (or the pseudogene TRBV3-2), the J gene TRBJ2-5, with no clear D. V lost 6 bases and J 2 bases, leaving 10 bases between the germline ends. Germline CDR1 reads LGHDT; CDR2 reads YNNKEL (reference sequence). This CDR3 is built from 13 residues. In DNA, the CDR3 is TGTGCCAGCAGGCTATATTCTCAAGAGACCCAGTACTTC. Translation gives CASRLYSQETQYF.

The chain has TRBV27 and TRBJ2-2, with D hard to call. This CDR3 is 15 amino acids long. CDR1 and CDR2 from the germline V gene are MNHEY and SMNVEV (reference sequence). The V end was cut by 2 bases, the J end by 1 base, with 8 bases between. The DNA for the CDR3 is TGTGCCAGCAGTTTAAACAGACTGAACACCGGGGAGCTGTTTTTT. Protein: CASSLNRLNTGELFF.

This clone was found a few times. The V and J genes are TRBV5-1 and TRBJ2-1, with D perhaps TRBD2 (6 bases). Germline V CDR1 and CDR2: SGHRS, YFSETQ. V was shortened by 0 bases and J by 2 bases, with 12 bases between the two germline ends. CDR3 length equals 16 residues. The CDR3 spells CASSLVGGGAYNEQFF. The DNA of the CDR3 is TGCGCCAGCAGCTTGGTCGGGGGTGGGGCCTACAATGAGCAGTTCTTC.

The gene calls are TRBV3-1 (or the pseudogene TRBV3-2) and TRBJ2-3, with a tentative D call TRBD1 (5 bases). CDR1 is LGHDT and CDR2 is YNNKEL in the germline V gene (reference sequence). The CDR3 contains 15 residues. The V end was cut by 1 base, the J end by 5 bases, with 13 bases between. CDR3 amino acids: CASSQVEAQGDTQYF. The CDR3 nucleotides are TGTGCCAGCAGCCAAGTAGAAGCCCAGGGAGATACGCAGTATTTT.

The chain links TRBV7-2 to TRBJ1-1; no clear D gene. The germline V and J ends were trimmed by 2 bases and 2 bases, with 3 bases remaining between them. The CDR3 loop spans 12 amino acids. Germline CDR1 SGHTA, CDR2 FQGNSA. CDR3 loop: CASSLYNTEAFF. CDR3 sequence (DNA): TGTGCCAGCAGCTTATATAACACTGAAGCTTTCTTT.

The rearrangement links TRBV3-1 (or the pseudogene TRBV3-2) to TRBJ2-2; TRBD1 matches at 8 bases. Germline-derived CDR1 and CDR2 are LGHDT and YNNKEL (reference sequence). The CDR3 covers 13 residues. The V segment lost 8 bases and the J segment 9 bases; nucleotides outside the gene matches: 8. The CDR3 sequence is CASGYRGERELFF. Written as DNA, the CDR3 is TGTGCCAGCGGGTACAGGGGGGAAAGGGAGCTGTTTTTT.